This TCR beta chain was recorded in a study of blood T cell repertoires in COVID-19. Study background: Collection of acute and convalescent COVID-19 samples took place in the United States, Italy and Spain. Sample material is recorded as cDNA or gDNA derived from T cells, B-cell-depleted T cells, or PBMCs.

The germline CDR1 and CDR2 sequences are SGHNT and YYREEE (reference sequence). The CDR3 runs to 16 residues. The V and J ends lost 0 bases and 6 bases, in that order; junction bases with no gene match: 5. In the source study's methods: Nucleated cell number was recorded as an estimate derived from reference gene primer amplification. The data were produced by immunoSEQ multiplex PCR, yet TCRdb's version contains in-frame clones alone and is incomplete. For V, J and clone size, that table is used; D and trimming come from the DNA. Of about 250,000 clones listed, about nine tenths were seen once; the top ten hold 0.94%.

This chain connects TRBV5-4 to TRBJ2-7; TRBD2 matches at 14 bases. The origin of this receptor is a woman aged 35 to 49 who had recovered from COVID-19. The sequenced sample was peripheral blood. CDR3 amino acids: CASSLGGTSGRFEQYF. DNA of the CDR3: TGTGCCAGCAGCTTGGGAGGGACTAGCGGGAGATTCGAGCAGTACTTC.